What follows describes a single T cell receptor (beta chain). The data were obtained in a study of blood T cell repertoires in COVID-19. Study-level information: Samples representing acute and convalescent COVID-19 were sourced from the United States, Italy and Spain. The analysed material was cDNA or gDNA that came from T cells, B-cell-depleted T cells, or PBMCs.

Original methodology: Estimates of nucleated cell counts were drawn from the amplification of reference gene primers. Assay: immunoSEQ multiplex PCR; the TCRdb copy retains only in-frame clones and omits some. V, J and clone size derive from that table, while D and trimming were established from the DNA sequence. The sample carries tens of thousands of clones, 85% recorded once. Trimming cost V 4 bases and J 7 bases, with 18 bases left between them. The CDR3 totals 14 residues. Germline-derived CDR1 and CDR2 are SGHRS and YFSETQ. Sequenced: peripheral blood. This rearrangement joins TRBV5-1 to TRBJ2-7; possible D gene TRBD2, 6 bases. The TCR originated in a human donor in a cohort sampled during active COVID-19. The CDR3 protein is CASSLEPQGGEQYF. The CDR3 DNA reads TGCGCCAGCAGCCTCGAGCCGCAGGGAGGAGAGCAGTACTTC.